This TCR beta chain stems from a study of cytomegalovirus exposure and HLA in healthy donors. Overall study results and limits: Researchers reported in a later analysis that a missense DCLRE1C variant was tied to TCR beta V- and J-gene trimming.

CDR1 is SGHRS and CDR2 is YFSETQ in the germline V gene. The CDR3 has 17 amino acids. Trimming cost V 4 bases and J 6 bases; bases outside gene matches: 13. On this clone itself: Antigen unknown.

The study ran its PCR with 60 Vbeta and 13 Jbeta primers. In the source study's methods: About 11 million of 75 million to 85 million unique TCR beta chains were shared, per a later count. Assay used: immunoSEQ multiplex PCR; TCRdb lists only in-frame clones, some missing. For V, J and clone size, that table is used; D and trimming come from the DNA. The data contain 55,000 to 70,000 clones, 80% to 90% of them singletons. Sequences were obtained from PBMCs. This TCR derives from a woman aged 25 to 39 in good health and CMV-seronegative. The chain joins TRBV5-1 to TRBJ2-2; 9 nucleotides match TRBD2. CDR3 coding DNA: TGCGCCAGCAGCCCCCGAGGGCTAGCGGGAACCGCCGGGGAGCTGTTTTTT. Protein product: CASSPRGLAGTAGELFF. The complete variable domain, with remaining parts taken from reference TRBV5-1 and TRBJ2-2, reads KAGVTQTPRYLIKTRGQQVTLSCSPISGHRSVSWYQQTPGQGLQFLFEYFSETQRNKGNFPGRFSGRQFSNSRSEMNVSTLELGDSALYLCASSPRGLAGTAGELFFGEGSRLTVL.